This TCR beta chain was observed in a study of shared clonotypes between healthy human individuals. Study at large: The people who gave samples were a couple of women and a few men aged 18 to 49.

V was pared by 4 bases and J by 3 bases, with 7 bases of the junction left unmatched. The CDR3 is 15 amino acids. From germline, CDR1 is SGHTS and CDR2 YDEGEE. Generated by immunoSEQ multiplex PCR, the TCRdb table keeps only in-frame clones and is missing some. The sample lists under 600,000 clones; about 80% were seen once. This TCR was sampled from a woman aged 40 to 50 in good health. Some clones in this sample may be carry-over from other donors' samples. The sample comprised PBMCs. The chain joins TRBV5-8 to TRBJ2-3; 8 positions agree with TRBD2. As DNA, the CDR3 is TGTGCCAGCAGCCACGCCACGGGGGGGACAGATACGCAGTATTTT. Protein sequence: CASSHATGGTDTQYF.